In this sample, the clone carrying this T cell receptor beta chain turned up once. This sample was included in a study of blood T cell repertoires in COVID-19. The protocol was immunoSEQ multiplex PCR, while the TCRdb copy is restricted to in-frame clones and leaves out a portion. The sample includes about 250,000 clones, approximately 84% of them seen just once. Germline lookup yields CDR1 MNHNS and CDR2 SASEGT. The CDR3 covers 11 residues. Trimming removed 3 bases at V and 16 bases at J, with 13 bases between. This clonotype originated in a middle-aged man with active or convalescent COVID-19. Sequencing input: peripheral blood. This chain links TRBV6-1 with TRBJ2-1; TRBD1 might be the D (6 bases). This CDR3 is CASSELGGEFF. The DNA of the CDR3 is TGTGCCAGCAGTGAGTTAGGGGGTGAATTCTTC.